The rows below give T cell receptor beta chains drawn from one sample of a study of shared clonotypes between healthy human individuals. The data were produced by immunoSEQ multiplex PCR, yet TCRdb's version contains in-frame clones alone and is incomplete. The table shows some 200,000 clones, with 65% to 80% occurring only once. The sample consisted of memory CD4+ T cells sorted from blood. These TCRs come from a man aged 30-40 years in good health. Each CDR3 is given with its conserved first and last residue. A D gene is named only where the DNA matches it firmly. Some rows mark clone size as missing; the rest say once, few, many or name a class of expanded clone.

clone size	V gene	D gene	J gene	CDR3 protein	CDR3 DNA
few	TRBV7-2	-	TRBJ2-7	CASSLGTSVGEQYF	TGTGCCAGCAGCTTAGGGACTTCGGTGGGGGAGCAGTACTTC
-	TRBV5-1	TRBD1	TRBJ2-1	CASSLLGTAAYNEQFF	TGCGCCAGCAGCTTGTTGGGGACAGCAGCCTACAATGAGCAGTTCTTC
-	TRBV7-9	-	TRBJ2-3	CASSLNPTTSTDTQYF	TGTGCCAGCAGCTTAAACCCGACTACAAGCACAGATACGCAGTATTTT
-	TRBV28	-	TRBJ1-4	CASSSLIEKLFF	TGTGCCAGCAGTTCACTAATCGAAAAACTGTTTTTT
-	TRBV6-6	TRBD1	TRBJ2-5	CASATGGETQYF	TGTGCCAGCGCCACAGGGGGGGAGACCCAGTACTTC
-	TRBV6-1	TRBD1	TRBJ2-7	CASSRDRGLYEQYF	TGTGCCAGCAGTAGGGACAGGGGGCTCTACGAGCAGTACTTC
-	TRBV6-1	-	TRBJ1-5	CASRGRGEQPQHF	TGTGCCAGCAGGGGGAGGGGAGAACAGCCCCAGCATTTT
-	TRBV5-1	-	TRBJ2-7	CASSLSRTPGLYEQYF	TGCGCCAGCAGTCTGTCCCGGACCCCTGGATTATACGAGCAGTACTTC
-	TRBV5-6	-	TRBJ1-5	CASSLGTGYWPQHF	TGTGCCAGCAGCTTGGGGACGGGGTATTGGCCCCAGCATTTT
-	TRBV14	-	TRBJ1-2	CASRFSGIDGYTF	TGTGCCAGCAGGTTCTCAGGGATTGATGGCTACACCTTC
once	TRBV5-1	TRBD2	TRBJ2-1	CASSLGLRTSGYNEQFF	TGCGCCAGCAGCTTGGGGTTACGGACTAGCGGGTACAATGAGCAGTTCTTC
-	TRBV2	TRBD2	TRBJ2-3	CASRPRGLAADTQYF	TGTGCCAGCAGACCCCGAGGACTAGCTGCAGATACGCAGTATTTT
-	TRBV6-6	-	TRBJ2-6	CASSTADSGANVLTF	TGTGCCAGCAGCACCGCTGACTCTGGGGCCAACGTCCTGACTTTC
-	TRBV5-4	TRBD2	TRBJ2-7	CASSQGTSVTYEQYF	TGTGCCAGCAGCCAAGGGACTAGCGTAACCTACGAGCAGTACTTC
-	TRBV15	TRBD2	TRBJ2-7	CATSRDNGGSYEQYF	TGTGCCACCAGCAGAGATAACGGCGGGAGTTACGAGCAGTACTTC
-	TRBV11-1	-	TRBJ1-2	CASSQGLSYGYTF	TGTGCCAGCAGTCAGGGGTTAAGCTATGGCTACACCTTC
many	TRBV28	TRBD2	TRBJ2-7	CAGGELYEQYF	TGTGCCGGGGGGGAGCTCTACGAGCAGTACTTC
few	TRBV5-4	TRBD1	TRBJ2-7	CASRQGQGYEQYF	TGTGCCAGCAGACAAGGACAGGGCTACGAGCAGTACTTC
-	TRBV19	-	TRBJ1-2	CASSRDNYGYTF	TGTGCCAGTAGTCGGGATAACTATGGCTACACCTTC
many	TRBV6-1	-	TRBJ2-1	CASSDWSSYNEQFF	TGTGCCAGCAGTGACTGGAGCTCCTACAATGAGCAGTTCTTC
-	TRBV7-2	TRBD1	TRBJ2-7	CASSSPGGEQYF	TGTGCCAGCAGCTCCCCAGGGGGCGAGCAGTACTTC
few	TRBV7-9	-	TRBJ2-5	CASRPPGWAQETQYF	TGTGCCAGCAGGCCCCCCGGGTGGGCCCAAGAGACCCAGTACTTC
once	TRBV11-2	-	TRBJ2-7	CASSLTGAGSYEQYF	TGTGCCAGCAGCTTAACGGGGGCCGGCTCCTACGAGCAGTACTTC
-	TRBV2	-	TRBJ2-7	CASTGVRHGTDPYEQYF	TGTGCCAGCACAGGGGTTAGACATGGGACGGATCCCTACGAGCAGTACTTC
-	TRBV27	-	TRBJ2-7	CASSFKSGNSYEQYF	TGTGCCAGCAGTTTTAAATCCGGGAACTCCTACGAGCAGTACTTC
-	TRBV6-1	-	TRBJ2-7	CASRPEGYPNYEQYF	TGTGCCAGCAGGCCAGAAGGTTACCCAAACTACGAGCAGTACTTC
-	TRBV6-6	-	TRBJ2-3	CASSYERYTDTQYF	TGTGCCAGCAGTTACGAACGCTACACAGATACGCAGTATTTT
-	TRBV6-5	-	TRBJ2-6	CASSRGSGANVLTF	TGTGCCAGCAGCCGTGGCTCTGGGGCCAACGTCCTGACTTTC
-	TRBV30	TRBD1	TRBJ2-7	CAWDTGTGAGEQYF	TGTGCCTGGGACACCGGGACAGGGGCTGGCGAGCAGTACTTC
-	TRBV2	-	TRBJ1-1	CASRAGLNTEAFF	TGTGCCAGCAGAGCAGGGTTGAACACTGAAGCTTTCTTT
-	TRBV7-8	TRBD2	TRBJ2-7	CASRPPGTNNYEQYF	TGTGCCAGCAGGCCACCCGGGACTAATAACTACGAGCAGTACTTC
-	TRBV4-1	TRBD2	TRBJ2-1	CASSHRTSGSYNEQFF	TGCGCCAGCAGCCACAGGACTAGCGGTAGTTACAATGAGCAGTTCTTC
-	TRBV6-5	-	TRBJ2-3	CASRHRTDTQYF	TGTGCCAGCCGACACCGCACAGATACGCAGTATTTT
-	TRBV5-5	-	TRBJ2-7	CASSLRRGSYEQYF	TGTGCCAGCAGCCTGCGACGGGGCTCCTACGAGCAGTACTTC
-	TRBV7-2	-	TRBJ1-5	CASSLFQGRDQPQHF	TGTGCCAGCAGCTTATTCCAGGGGCGCGATCAGCCCCAGCATTTT
many	TRBV4-1	-	TRBJ2-2	CASRVGQYDGELFF	TGCGCCAGCAGGGTCGGGCAGTACGACGGGGAGCTGTTTTTT
-	TRBV19	-	TRBJ2-7	CASSFSIGGTGGEQYF	TGTGCCAGTAGTTTCTCGATCGGCGGGACCGGTGGCGAGCAGTACTTC
many	TRBV9	TRBD1	TRBJ1-3	CASSAGTAGNTIYF	TGTGCCAGCAGCGCTGGGACAGCTGGAAACACCATATATTTT
-	TRBV7-2	-	TRBJ2-4	CASSPGPLGWGAKNIQYF	TGTGCCAGCAGCCCAGGGCCCCTGGGTTGGGGAGCCAAAAACATTCAGTACTTC
few	TRBV5-6	TRBD2	TRBJ2-5	CASRTRFRLAGNLQETQYF	TGTGCCAGCAGAACCAGGTTTAGGCTAGCGGGAAACCTCCAAGAGACCCAGTACTTC
few	TRBV2	-	TRBJ2-1	CASSSDAHPQFF	TGTGCCAGCAGTTCCGACGCGCACCCGCAGTTCTTC
-	TRBV23-1	-	TRBJ2-5	CASSRILQGLQETQYF	TGCGCCAGCAGTCGCATTTTACAGGGCCTCCAAGAGACCCAGTACTTC
once	TRBV4-2	-	TRBJ1-2	CASSQDVTGANYGYTF	TGTGCCAGCAGCCAAGATGTCACAGGCGCTAACTATGGCTACACCTTC
-	TRBV13	TRBD1	TRBJ2-1	CASSPRNPGQVYNEQFF	TGTGCCAGCAGCCCCCGAAACCCAGGACAGGTTTACAATGAGCAGTTCTTC
-	TRBV5-1	TRBD1	TRBJ1-2	CASRPNIGTGTGNGYTF	TGCGCCAGCAGACCAAACATTGGAACCGGGACAGGGAACGGCTACACCTTC
many	TRBV25-1	-	TRBJ2-1	CASTDRTTEQFF	TGTGCCAGCACGGACCGGACAACTGAGCAGTTCTTC
-	TRBV5-1	TRBD2	TRBJ2-5	CASSQGIAGAGETQYF	TGCGCCAGCAGCCAGGGTATAGCGGGAGCAGGAGAGACCCAGTACTTC
-	TRBV19	TRBD2	TRBJ2-5	CASSKTSGSKETQYF	TGTGCCAGTAGTAAGACTAGCGGGAGTAAAGAGACCCAGTACTTC
-	TRBV7-2	TRBD1	TRBJ2-6	CASSLAAMPTGSASGANVLTF	TGTGCCAGCAGCTTAGCGGCAATGCCGACAGGGAGCGCCTCTGGGGCCAACGTCCTGACTTTC
-	TRBV5-8	TRBD1	TRBJ1-5	CASSPPGTGGFYSNQPQHF	TGTGCCAGCAGCCCCCCCGGGACAGGGGGTTTCTATAGCAATCAGCCCCAGCATTTT
-	TRBV4-1	-	TRBJ2-3	CASSQEGADTQYF	TGCGCCAGCAGCCAAGAAGGGGCAGATACGCAGTATTTT
-	TRBV27	-	TRBJ2-7	CASSLSNDAYEQYF	TGTGCCAGCAGTTTATCGAACGATGCCTACGAGCAGTACTTC
-	TRBV7-2	TRBD2	TRBJ2-7	CASSLESAGAVYEQYF	TGTGCCAGCAGCTTGGAATCAGCGGGAGCAGTCTACGAGCAGTACTTC
few	TRBV5-1	-	TRBJ2-3	CASSLARGDTQYF	TGCGCCAGCAGCTTGGCGAGGGGAGATACGCAGTATTTT
-	TRBV4-2	TRBD1	TRBJ1-4	CASSPGQGTTNEKLFF	TGTGCCAGCAGCCCAGGACAGGGTACAACTAATGAAAAACTGTTTTTT
-	TRBV7-9	-	TRBJ1-2	CASSLGPEYGYTF	TGTGCCAGCAGCTTGGGCCCCGAATATGGCTACACCTTC
-	TRBV9	TRBD1	TRBJ2-1	CASSLRTGGNEQFF	TGTGCCAGCAGCTTACGGACAGGGGGCAATGAGCAGTTCTTC
-	TRBV6-6	TRBD2	TRBJ2-2	CASTRTSGTNTGELFF	TGTGCCAGCACCCGGACTAGCGGAACGAACACCGGGGAGCTGTTTTTT